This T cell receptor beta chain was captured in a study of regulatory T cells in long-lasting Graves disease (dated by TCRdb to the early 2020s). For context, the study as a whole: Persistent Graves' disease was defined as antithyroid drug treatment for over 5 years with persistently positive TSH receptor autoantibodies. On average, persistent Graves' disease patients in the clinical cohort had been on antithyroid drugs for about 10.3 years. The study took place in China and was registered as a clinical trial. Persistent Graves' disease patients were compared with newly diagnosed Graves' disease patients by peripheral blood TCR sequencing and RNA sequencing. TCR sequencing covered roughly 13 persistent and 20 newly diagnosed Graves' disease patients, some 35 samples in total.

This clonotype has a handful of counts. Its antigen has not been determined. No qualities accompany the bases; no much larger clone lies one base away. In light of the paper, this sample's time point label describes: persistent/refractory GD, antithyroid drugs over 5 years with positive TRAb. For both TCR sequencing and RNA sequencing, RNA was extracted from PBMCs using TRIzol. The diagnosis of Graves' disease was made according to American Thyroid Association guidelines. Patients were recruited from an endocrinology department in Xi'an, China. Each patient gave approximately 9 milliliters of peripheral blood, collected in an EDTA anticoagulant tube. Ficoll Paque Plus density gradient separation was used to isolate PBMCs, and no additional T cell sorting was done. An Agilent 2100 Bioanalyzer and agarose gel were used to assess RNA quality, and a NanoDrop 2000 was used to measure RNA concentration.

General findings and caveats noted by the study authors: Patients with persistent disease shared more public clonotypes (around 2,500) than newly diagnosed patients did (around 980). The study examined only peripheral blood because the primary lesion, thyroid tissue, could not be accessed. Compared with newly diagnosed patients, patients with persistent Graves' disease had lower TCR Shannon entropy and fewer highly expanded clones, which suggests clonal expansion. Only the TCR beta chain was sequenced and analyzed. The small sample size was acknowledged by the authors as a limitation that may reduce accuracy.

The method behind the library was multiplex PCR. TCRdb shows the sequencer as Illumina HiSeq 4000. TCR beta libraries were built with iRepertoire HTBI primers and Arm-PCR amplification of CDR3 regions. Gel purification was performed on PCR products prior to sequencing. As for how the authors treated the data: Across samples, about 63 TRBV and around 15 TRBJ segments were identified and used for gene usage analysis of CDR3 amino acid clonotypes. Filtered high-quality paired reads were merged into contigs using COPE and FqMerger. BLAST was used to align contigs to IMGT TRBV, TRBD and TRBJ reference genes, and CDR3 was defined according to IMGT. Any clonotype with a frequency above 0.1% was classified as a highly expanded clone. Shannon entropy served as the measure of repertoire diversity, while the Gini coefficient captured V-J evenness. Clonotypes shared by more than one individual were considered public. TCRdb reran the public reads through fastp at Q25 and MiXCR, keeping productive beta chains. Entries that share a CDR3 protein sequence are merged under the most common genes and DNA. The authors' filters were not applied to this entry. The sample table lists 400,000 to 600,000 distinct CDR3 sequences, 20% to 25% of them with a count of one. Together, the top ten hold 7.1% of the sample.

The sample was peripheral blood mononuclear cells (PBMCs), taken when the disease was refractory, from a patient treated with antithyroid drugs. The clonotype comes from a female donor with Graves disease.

The CDR3 sequence is CASSLGSRGGTVKNIQYF. The DNA reads TGTGCCAGCAGTCTCGGCTCCAGGGGTGGAACAGTCAAAAACATTCAGTACTTC. In this chain, TRBV14 is recombined with TRBJ2-4; TRBD1 is a weak D gene call, 6 bases matching. The V end loses 6 bases and the J end loses 3 bases, and a stretch of 24 bases separates them. The CDR3 spans 18 residues, from the cysteine through the phenylalanine. Of the read, only the CDR3 DNA is kept; its 54 bases are in frame from base 1. The germline V gene supplies CDR1 SGHDN and CDR2 FVKESK.